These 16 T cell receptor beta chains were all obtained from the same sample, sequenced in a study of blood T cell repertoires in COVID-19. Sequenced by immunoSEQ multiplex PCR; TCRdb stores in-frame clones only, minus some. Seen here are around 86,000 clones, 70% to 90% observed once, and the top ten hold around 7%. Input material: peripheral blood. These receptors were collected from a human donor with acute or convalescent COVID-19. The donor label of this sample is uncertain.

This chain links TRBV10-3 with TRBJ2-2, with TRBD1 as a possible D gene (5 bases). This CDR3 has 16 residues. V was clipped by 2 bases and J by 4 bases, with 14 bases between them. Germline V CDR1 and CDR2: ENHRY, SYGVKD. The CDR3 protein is CAISEPRGRSTGELFF. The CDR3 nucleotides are TGTGCCATCAGTGAGCCAAGGGGTAGGAGCACCGGGGAGCTGTTTTTT.

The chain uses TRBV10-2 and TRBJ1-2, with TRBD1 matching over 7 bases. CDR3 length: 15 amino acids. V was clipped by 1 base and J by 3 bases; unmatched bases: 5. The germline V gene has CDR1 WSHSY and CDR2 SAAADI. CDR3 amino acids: CASSEWGQRDYGYTF. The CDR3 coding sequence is TGCGCCAGCAGTGAGTGGGGACAGAGGGACTATGGCTACACCTTC.

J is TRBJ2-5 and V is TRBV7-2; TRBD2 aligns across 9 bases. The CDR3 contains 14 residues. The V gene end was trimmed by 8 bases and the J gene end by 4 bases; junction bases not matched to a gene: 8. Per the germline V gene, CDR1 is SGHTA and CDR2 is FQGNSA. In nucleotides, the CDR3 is TGTGCCAGCGCCAGGGCTAGCGGGGTAGAGACCCAGTACTTC. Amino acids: CASARASGVETQYF.

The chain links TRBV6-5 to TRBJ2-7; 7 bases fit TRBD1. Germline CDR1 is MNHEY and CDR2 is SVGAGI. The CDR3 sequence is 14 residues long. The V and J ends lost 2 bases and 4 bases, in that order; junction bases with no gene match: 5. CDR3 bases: TGTGCCAGCAGTTACCAAGGGACAGAGTACGAGCAGTACTTC. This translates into CASSYQGTEYEQYF.

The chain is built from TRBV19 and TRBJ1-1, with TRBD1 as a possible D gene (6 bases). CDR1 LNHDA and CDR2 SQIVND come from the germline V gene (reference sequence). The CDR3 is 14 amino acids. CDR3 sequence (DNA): TGTGTCACAAGTAGGGCAGGGGTGAACACTGAAGCTTTCTTT. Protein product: CVTSRAGVNTEAFF.

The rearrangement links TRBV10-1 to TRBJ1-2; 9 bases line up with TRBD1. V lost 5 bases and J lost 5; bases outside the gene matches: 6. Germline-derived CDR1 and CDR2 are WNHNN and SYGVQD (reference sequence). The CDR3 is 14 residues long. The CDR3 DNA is TGCGCCAGCAGTCCGACAGGGGGACCGTATGGCTACACCTTC. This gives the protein CASSPTGGPYGYTF.

CDR3 region: CATSRDRGDYGYTF. In DNA, the CDR3 is TGTGCCACCAGCAGAGACCGGGGGGACTATGGCTACACCTTC. The gene calls are TRBV15 and TRBJ1-2; perhaps TRBD1 as D (5 bases). The CDR3 sequence is 14 residues long. The V gene lost 0 bases and the J gene lost 3 bases, with 8 bases spanning the gap. Germline V CDR1 and CDR2: LNHNV, YYDKDF (reference sequence).

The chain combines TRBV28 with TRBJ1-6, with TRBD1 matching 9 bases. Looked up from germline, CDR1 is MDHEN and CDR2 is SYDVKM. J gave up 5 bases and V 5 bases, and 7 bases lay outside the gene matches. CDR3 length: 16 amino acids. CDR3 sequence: CASSPLGQGDNSPLHF. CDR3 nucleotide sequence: TGTGCCAGCAGTCCACTGGGACAGGGCGATAATTCACCCCTCCACTTT.

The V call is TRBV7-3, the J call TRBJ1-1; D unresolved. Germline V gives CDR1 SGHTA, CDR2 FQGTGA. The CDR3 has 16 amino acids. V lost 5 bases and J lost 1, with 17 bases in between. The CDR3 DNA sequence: TGTGCCAGCAGCCAAACAACAACCGGGAGGAACACTGAAGCTTTCTTT. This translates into CASSQTTTGRNTEAFF.

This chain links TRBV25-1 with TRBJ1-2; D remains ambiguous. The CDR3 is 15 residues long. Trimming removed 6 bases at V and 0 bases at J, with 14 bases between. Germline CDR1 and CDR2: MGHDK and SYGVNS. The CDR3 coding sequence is TGTGCCAGCAGATTGTCCGGGGAAGCTAACTATGGCTACACCTTC. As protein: CASRLSGEANYGYTF.

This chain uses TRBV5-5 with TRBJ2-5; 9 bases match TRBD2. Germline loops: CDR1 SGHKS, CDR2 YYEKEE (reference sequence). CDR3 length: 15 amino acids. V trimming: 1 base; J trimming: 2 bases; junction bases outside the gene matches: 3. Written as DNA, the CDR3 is TGTGCCAGCAGCTTGTCGGGACTAGCACAAGAGACCCAGTACTTC. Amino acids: CASSLSGLAQETQYF.

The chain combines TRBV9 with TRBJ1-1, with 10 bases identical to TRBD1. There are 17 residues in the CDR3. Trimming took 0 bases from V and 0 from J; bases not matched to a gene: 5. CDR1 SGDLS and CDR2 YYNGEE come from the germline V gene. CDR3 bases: TGTGCCAGCAGCGTAGGGACAGGGGGTCCTATGAACACTGAAGCTTTCTTT. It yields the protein CASSVGTGGPMNTEAFF.

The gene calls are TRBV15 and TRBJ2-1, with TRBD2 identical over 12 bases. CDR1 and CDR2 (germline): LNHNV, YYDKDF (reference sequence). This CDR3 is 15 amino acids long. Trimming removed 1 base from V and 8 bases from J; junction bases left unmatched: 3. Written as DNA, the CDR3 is TGTGCCACCAGCAGAGCTAGCGGGGGGGCTTATGAGCAGTTCTTC. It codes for CATSRASGGAYEQFF.

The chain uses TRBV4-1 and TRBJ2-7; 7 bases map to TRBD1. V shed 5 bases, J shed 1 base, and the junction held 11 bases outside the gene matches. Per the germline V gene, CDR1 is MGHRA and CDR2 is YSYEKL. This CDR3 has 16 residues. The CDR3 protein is CASSEVAPGGSYEQYF. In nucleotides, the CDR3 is TGCGCCAGCAGCGAAGTGGCGCCAGGGGGATCCTACGAGCAGTACTTC.

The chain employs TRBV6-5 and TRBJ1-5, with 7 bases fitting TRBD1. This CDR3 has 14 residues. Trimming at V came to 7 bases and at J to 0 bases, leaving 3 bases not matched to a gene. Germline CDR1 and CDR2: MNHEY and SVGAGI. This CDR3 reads CASTQGGSNQPQHF. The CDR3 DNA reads TGTGCCAGCACTCAGGGGGGTAGCAATCAGCCCCAGCATTTT.

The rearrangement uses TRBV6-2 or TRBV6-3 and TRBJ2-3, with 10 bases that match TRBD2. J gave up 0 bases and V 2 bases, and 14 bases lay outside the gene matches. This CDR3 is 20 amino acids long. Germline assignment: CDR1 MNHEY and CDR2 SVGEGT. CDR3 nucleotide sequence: TGTGCCAGCAGTTACAGGCCTAGCGGGGGATCCGTTCCCAGCACAGATACGCAGTATTTT. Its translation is CASSYRPSGGSVPSTDTQYF.